This TCR beta chain originates from a study of identifying expanded T cells in peripheral blood. Study observations and caveats: Technical replicates showed around 1.2 changed clones; approximately 2 weeks about 16.4; four weeks 19. Variance in clone template counts between two-week samples significantly increased with total template count across all healthy donors.

Germline CDR1 reads MNHEY; CDR2 reads SMNVEV (reference sequence). The CDR3 spans 14 residues. The ends were cut back, 10 bases at V and 0 bases at J, with 13 bases in the middle. No infections or other immune events were documented during collection. Using immunoSEQ multiplex PCR, the repertoire was profiled, and TCRdb retains in-frame clones only, with some absent. The sample consists of around 99,000 clones, about 88% of them appearing once. Concerning this clone: As yet, its antigen is unknown.

The chain combines TRBV27 with TRBJ1-3, with D possibly being TRBD1 (5 bases). The clonotype was recovered from a person aged 18 to 70 in good health. Sequenced input: blood. CDR3 sequence (DNA): TGTGCCACCCGGGGGGGACTCTCTGGAAACACCATATATTTT. Protein product: CATRGGLSGNTIYF.